This T cell receptor (beta chain) was found in a study of cytomegalovirus exposure and HLA in healthy donors. Study-level points and caveats: According to a subsequent analysis, TCR clusters identified in the first cohort showed a tendency to co-occur across the roughly 120 validation repertoires.

Produced via immunoSEQ multiplex PCR; TCRdb's table is partial and in-frame only. Here the sample spans under 150,000 clones, around nine tenths being singletons. As for this clone: What it recognizes is unknown.

CDR3 length equals 16 residues. Germline assignment: CDR1 SEHNR and CDR2 FQNEAQ (reference sequence). The V gene lost 0 bases and the J gene lost 4 bases, with 15 bases spanning the gap. This sequence joins TRBV7-9 and TRBJ1-2, with D unclear. Sequencing used PBMCs. The sequence was collected from a woman in her late teens or twenties in good health and CMV-seropositive. As DNA, the CDR3 is TGTGCCAGCAGCTTAGCGAATAGTGAGGGAATCTATGGCTACACCTTC. It encodes CASSLANSEGIYGYTF.